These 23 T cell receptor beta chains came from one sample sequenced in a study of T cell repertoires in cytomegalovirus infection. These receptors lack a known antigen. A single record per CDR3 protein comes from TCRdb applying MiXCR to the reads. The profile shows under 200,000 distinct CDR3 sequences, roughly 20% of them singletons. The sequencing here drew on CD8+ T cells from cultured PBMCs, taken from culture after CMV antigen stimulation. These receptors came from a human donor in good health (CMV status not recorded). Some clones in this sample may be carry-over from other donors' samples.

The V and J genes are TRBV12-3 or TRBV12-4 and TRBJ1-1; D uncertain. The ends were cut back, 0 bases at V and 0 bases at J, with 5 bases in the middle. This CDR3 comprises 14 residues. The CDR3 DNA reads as TGTGCCAGCAGTTTAGCGCAAGTGAACACTGAAGCTTTCTTT. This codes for CASSLAQVNTEAFF.

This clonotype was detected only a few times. Here the CDR3 DNA reads TGTGCCAGCAGTGGGATAGCGGGGGGGAGCTCCTACAATGAGCAGTTCTTC. This codes for CASSGIAGGSSYNEQFF. The chain uses TRBV6-2 or TRBV6-3 and TRBJ2-1, with TRBD2 identical over 11 bases. This CDR3 contains 17 residues. The germline gives CDR1 MNHEY, CDR2 SVGEGT. Trimming cost V 5 bases and J 0 bases; bases outside gene matches: 6.

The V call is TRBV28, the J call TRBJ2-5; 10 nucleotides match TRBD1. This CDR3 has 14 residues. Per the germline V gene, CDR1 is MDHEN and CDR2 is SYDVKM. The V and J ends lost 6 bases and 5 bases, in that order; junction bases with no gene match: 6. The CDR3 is CASRPGQGLETQYF. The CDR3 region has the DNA TGTGCCAGCAGGCCGGGACAGGGGCTCGAGACCCAGTACTTC. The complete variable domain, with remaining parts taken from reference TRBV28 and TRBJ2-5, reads DVKVTQSSRYLVKRTGEKVFLECVQDMDHENMFWYRQDPGLGLRLIYFSYDVKMKEKGDIPEGYSVSREKKERFSLILESASTNQTSMYLCASRPGQGLETQYFGPGTRLLVL.

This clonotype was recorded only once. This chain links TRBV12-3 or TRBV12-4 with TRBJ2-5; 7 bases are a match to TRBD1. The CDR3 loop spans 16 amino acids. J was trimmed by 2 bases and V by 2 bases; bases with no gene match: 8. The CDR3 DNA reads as TGTGCCAGCAGTTTAATGGTAGCAGGGGGTCAAGAGACCCAGTACTTC. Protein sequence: CASSLMVAGGQETQYF.

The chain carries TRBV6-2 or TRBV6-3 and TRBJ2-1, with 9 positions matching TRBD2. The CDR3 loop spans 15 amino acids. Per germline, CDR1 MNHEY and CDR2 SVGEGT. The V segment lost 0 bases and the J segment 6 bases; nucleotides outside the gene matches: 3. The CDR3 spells CASSYSGGGANEQFF. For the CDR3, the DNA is TGTGCCAGCAGTTACTCTGGCGGGGGGGCCAATGAGCAGTTCTTC.

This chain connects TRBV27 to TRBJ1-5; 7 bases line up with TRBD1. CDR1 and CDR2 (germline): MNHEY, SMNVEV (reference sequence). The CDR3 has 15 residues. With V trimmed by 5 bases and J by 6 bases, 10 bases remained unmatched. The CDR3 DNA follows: TGTGCCAGCAGTCCCTACAGGGGCACCTCTCAGCCCCAGCATTTT. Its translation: CASSPYRGTSQPQHF.

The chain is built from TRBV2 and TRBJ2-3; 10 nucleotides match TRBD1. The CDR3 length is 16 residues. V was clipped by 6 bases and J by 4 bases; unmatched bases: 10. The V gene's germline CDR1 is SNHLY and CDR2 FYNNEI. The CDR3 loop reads CASSALGQGNADTQYF. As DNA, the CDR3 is TGTGCCAGCAGCGCCCTGGGACAGGGGAATGCAGATACGCAGTATTTT.

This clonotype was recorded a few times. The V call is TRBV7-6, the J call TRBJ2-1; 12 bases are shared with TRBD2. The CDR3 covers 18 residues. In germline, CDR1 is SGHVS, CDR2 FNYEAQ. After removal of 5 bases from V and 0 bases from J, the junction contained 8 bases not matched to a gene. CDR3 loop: CASSPLAGGLSSYNEQFF. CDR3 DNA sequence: TGTGCCAGCAGCCCACTAGCGGGGGGTCTAAGCTCCTACAATGAGCAGTTCTTC.

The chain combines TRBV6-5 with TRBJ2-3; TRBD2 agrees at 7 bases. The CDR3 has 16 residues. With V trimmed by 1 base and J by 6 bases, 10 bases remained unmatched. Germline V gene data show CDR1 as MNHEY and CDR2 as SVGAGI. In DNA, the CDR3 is TGTGCCAGCAGTTACTACCCCGGCGGGACTAAGGATACGCAGTATTTT. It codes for CASSYYPGGTKDTQYF.

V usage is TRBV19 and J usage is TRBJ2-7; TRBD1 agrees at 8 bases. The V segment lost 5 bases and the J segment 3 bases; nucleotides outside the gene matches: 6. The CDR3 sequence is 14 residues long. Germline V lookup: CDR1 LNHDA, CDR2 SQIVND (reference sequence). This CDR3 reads CASSSTGGRYEQYF. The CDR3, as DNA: TGTGCCAGTAGTTCTACAGGGGGTCGCTACGAGCAGTACTTC.

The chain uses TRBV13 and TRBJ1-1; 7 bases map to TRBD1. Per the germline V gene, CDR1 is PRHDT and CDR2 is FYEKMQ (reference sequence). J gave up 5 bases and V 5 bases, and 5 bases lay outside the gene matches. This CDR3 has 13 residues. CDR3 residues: CASSNTGDTEAFF. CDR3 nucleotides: TGTGCCAGCAGCAATACAGGGGATACTGAAGCTTTCTTT.

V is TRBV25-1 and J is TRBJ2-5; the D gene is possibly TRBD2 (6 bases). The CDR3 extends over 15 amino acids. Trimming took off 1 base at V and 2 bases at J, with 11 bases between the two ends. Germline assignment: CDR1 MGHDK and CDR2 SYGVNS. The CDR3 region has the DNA TGTGCCAGCAGTGAATGGGGGGATGGACAAGAGACCCAGTACTTC. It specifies CASSEWGDGQETQYF. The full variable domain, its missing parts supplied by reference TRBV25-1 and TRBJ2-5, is EADIYQTPRYLVIGTGKKITLECSQTMGHDKMYWYQQDPGMELHLIHYSYGVNSTEKGDLSSESTVSRIRTEHFPLTLESARPSHTSQYLCASSEWGDGQETQYFGPGTRLLVL.

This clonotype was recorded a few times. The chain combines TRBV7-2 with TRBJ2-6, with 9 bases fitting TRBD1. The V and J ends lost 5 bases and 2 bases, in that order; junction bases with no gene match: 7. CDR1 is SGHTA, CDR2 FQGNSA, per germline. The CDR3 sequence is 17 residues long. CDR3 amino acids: CASSMSRDRAGANVLTF. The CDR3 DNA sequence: TGTGCCAGCAGCATGTCCCGGGACAGGGCTGGGGCCAACGTCCTGACTTTC.

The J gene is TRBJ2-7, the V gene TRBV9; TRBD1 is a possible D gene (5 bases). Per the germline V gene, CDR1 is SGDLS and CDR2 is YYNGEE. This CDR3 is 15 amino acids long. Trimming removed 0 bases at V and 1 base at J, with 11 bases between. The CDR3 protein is CASSVGAGSSYEQYF. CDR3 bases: TGTGCCAGCAGCGTAGGGGCAGGGTCGTCCTACGAGCAGTACTTC.

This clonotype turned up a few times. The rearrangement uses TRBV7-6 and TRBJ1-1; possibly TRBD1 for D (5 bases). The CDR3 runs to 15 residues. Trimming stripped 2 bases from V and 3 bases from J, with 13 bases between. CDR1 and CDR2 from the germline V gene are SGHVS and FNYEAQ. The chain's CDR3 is CASSLSQGPDTEAFF. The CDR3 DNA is TGTGCCAGCAGCTTAAGTCAGGGCCCGGACACTGAAGCTTTCTTT.

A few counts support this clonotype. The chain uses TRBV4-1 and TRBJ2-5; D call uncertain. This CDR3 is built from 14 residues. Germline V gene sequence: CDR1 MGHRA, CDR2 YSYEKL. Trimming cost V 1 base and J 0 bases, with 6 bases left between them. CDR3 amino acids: CASSQAKYQETQYF. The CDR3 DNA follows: TGCGCCAGCAGCCAAGCCAAGTACCAAGAGACCCAGTACTTC.

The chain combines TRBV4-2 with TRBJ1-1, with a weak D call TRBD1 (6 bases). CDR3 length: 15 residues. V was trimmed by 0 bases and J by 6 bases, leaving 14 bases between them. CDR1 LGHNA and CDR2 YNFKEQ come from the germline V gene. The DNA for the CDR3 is TGTGCCAGCAGCCAAGATGAGTACGGACAGCCTGAAGCTTTCTTT. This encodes CASSQDEYGQPEAFF.

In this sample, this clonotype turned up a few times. For the CDR3, the DNA is TGTGCCAGCAGTCCCTCGACCGGGACAGAATCCTACGAGCAGTACTTC. This encodes CASSPSTGTESYEQYF. The chain joins TRBV27 to TRBJ2-7, with 7 bases identical to TRBD1. The CDR3 runs to 16 residues. Germline trimming cut 5 bases from V and 1 base from J; bases unmatched to any gene: 11. Germline V gives CDR1 MNHEY, CDR2 SMNVEV (reference sequence).

The CDR3 DNA is TGTGCCAGCAGCCCTATCACTCGTATCGGTGGCTACACCTTC. As protein: CASSPITRIGGYTF. This rearrangement joins TRBV7-9 to TRBJ1-2; D call uncertain. Germline lookup yields CDR1 SEHNR and CDR2 FQNEAQ (reference sequence). CDR3 length: 14 residues. Trimming took off 5 bases at V and 7 bases at J, with 17 bases between the two ends.

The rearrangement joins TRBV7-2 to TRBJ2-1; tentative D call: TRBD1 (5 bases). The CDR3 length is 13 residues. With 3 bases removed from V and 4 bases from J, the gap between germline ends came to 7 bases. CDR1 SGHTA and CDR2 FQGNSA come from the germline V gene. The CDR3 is CASSLTVYNEQFF. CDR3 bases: TGTGCCAGCAGCTTGACAGTGTACAATGAGCAGTTCTTC. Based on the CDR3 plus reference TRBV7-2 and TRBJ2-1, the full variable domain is GAGVSQSPSNKVTEKGKDVELRCDPISGHTALYWYRQSLGQGLEFLIYFQGNSAPDKSGLPSDRFSAERTGGSVSTLTIQRTQQEDSAVYLCASSLTVYNEQFFGPGTRLTVL.

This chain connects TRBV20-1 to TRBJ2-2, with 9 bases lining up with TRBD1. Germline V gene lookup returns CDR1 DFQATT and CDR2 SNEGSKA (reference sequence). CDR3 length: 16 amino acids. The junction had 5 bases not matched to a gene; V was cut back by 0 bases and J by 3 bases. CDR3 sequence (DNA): TGCAGTGCTAGAGACGTTGACAGGGGGGACACCGGGGAGCTGTTTTTT. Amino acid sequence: CSARDVDRGDTGELFF.

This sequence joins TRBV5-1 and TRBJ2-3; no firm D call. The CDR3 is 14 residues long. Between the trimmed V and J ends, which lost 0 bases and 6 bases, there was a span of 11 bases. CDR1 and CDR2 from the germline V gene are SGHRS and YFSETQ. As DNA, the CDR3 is TGCGCCAGCAGCTTGGAGGTGGCCAGGGATACGCAGTATTTT. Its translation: CASSLEVARDTQYF. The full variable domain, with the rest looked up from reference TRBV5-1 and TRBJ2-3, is KAGVTQTPRYLIKTRGQQVTLSCSPISGHRSVSWYQQTPGQGLQFLFEYFSETQRNKGNFPGRFSGRQFSNSRSEMNVSTLELGDSALYLCASSLEVARDTQYFGPGTRLTVL.

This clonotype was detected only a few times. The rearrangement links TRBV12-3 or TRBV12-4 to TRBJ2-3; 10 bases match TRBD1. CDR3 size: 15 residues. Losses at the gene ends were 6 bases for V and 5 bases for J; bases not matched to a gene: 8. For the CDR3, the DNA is TGTGCCAGCAGGGGGACAGGGGAATTGGGAGATACGCAGTATTTT. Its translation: CASRGTGELGDTQYF.